What follows are 22 T cell receptor beta chains derived from one specimen sequenced in a study of CD4+ T cells in melanoma. Assay used: immunoSEQ multiplex PCR; TCRdb lists only in-frame clones, some missing. The sample contains several thousand clones, 60% to 65% of which appear only once. Specimen: cells from a culture (not recorded whether cultured in vitro). These receptors all come from a human donor with melanoma.

The J gene is TRBJ2-7, the V gene TRBV28; D remains ambiguous. This CDR3 comprises 13 residues. Germline assignment: CDR1 MDHEN and CDR2 SYDVKM. The V and J ends lost 6 bases and 0 bases respectively, with 9 bases between them. CDR3 DNA: TGTGCCAGCAGCTCGGCCCTCTCCTACGAGCAGTACTTC. Its translation is CASSSALSYEQYF. Full variable domain (rest looked up from reference TRBV28 and TRBJ2-7): DVKVTQSSRYLVKRTGEKVFLECVQDMDHENMFWYRQDPGLGLRLIYFSYDVKMKEKGDIPEGYSVSREKKERFSLILESASTNQTSMYLCASSSALSYEQYFGPGTRLTVT.

This clone was counted a few times. The chain couples TRBV11-2 to TRBJ2-5, with D tentatively TRBD2 (6 bases). Trimming cost V 1 base and J 0 bases, with 12 bases left between them. The germline V gene encodes CDR1 SGHAT and CDR2 FQNNGV. The CDR3 contains 16 residues. CDR3 residues: CASSLVRRAYQETQYF. CDR3 DNA: TGTGCCAGCAGCTTAGTCAGGAGGGCGTACCAAGAGACCCAGTACTTC.

The rearrangement joins TRBV7-6 to TRBJ2-7; 11 bases align to TRBD1. Germline lookup yields CDR1 SGHVS and CDR2 FNYEAQ. Germline trimming cut 4 bases from V and 3 bases from J; bases unmatched to any gene: 17. CDR3 length: 19 residues. The CDR3 spells CASSSSTTRPGTGGYEQYF. CDR3 DNA sequence: TGTGCCAGCAGCTCCTCCACCACCAGACCCGGGACAGGGGGCTACGAGCAGTACTTC.

V and J are TRBV28 and TRBJ2-5; D perhaps matches TRBD1 (6 bases). V was cut by 4 bases and J by 0 bases, with 15 bases left in between. The V gene's germline CDR1 is MDHEN and CDR2 SYDVKM. CDR3 length: 16 residues. The CDR3 DNA reads as TGTGCCAGCAGTTATTCTCAGGGGTCGTACCAAGAGACCCAGTACTTC. Protein sequence: CASSYSQGSYQETQYF.

This clone was counted a few times. V gene TRBV7-9 combines with J gene TRBJ2-1; TRBD2 matches 13 bases. The CDR3 has 16 residues. Germline V CDR1 and CDR2: SEHNR, FQNEAQ (reference sequence). The V segment lost 5 bases and the J segment 5 bases; nucleotides outside the gene matches: 6. The CDR3 DNA sequence: TGTGCCAGCAGCCCACCGGGACTAGCGGGAAACAATGAGCAGTTCTTC. The encoded protein is CASSPPGLAGNNEQFF. The full variable domain, completed using reference TRBV7-9 and TRBJ2-1, is DTGVSQNPRHKITKRGQNVTFRCDPISEHNRLYWYRQTLGQGPEFLTYFQNEAQLEKSRLLSDRFSAERPKGSFSTLEIQRTEQGDSAMYLCASSPPGLAGNNEQFFGPGTRLTVL.

The rearrangement joins TRBV10-1 to TRBJ1-2, with 9 positions matching TRBD1. Germline V gene lookup returns CDR1 WNHNN and CDR2 SYGVQD (reference sequence). The CDR3 loop spans 13 amino acids. The junction had 1 base not matched to a gene; V was cut back by 0 bases and J by 8 bases. The CDR3 spells CASSESTGGGYTF. The CDR3 nucleotides are TGCGCCAGCAGTGAGTCTACAGGGGGCGGCTACACCTTC.

This sequence joins TRBV4-3 and TRBJ2-7, with D maybe TRBD1 (6 bases). V lost 4 bases and J lost 1, with 17 bases in between. Germline V lookup: CDR1 LGHNA, CDR2 YSLEER. This CDR3 has 16 amino acids. The CDR3 DNA reads TGCGCCAGCAGCCGGGCCCCCGGGACATCTTCCTACGAGCAGTACTTC. Its protein product is CASSRAPGTSSYEQYF.

On this clone itself: At one end, the junction sequence differs from germline, possibly due to a read error. This rearrangement joins TRBV27 to TRBJ1-1; the D gene is possibly TRBD1 (6 bases). Germline CDR1 is MNHEY and CDR2 is SMNVEV (reference sequence). The CDR3 contains 14 residues. The CDR3 region is CASSLRGGLTEAFF. CDR3 in DNA: TGTGCCAGTAGTTTAAGGGGGGGCCTCACTGAAGCTTTCTTT.

This clone is medium-sized (0.01 to 0.1%) within its sample. V usage is TRBV16 and J usage is TRBJ2-7; 9 bases line up with TRBD1. V shed 5 bases and J 3 bases; nucleotides not matched to a gene: 5. The CDR3 spans 14 residues. The germline CDR1 and CDR2 sequences are KGHSY and FQNENV. CDR3 bases: TGTGCCAGCAGCGGAGGGACAGGGAACTACGAGCAGTACTTC. It specifies CASSGGTGNYEQYF.

This clone has just a few counts. The chain couples TRBV18 to TRBJ1-2, with D perhaps TRBD1 (6 bases). Trimming pared 6 bases from V and 2 bases from J, leaving 13 bases between. From germline, CDR1 is KGHSH and CDR2 LQKENI. The length of the CDR3 is 14 residues. DNA for the CDR3: TGTGCCAGCTCTCTCCGACAGGAAAACTATGGCTACACCTTC. It is translated as CASSLRQENYGYTF. The full variable domain, rest sourced from reference TRBV18 and TRBJ1-2, is NAGVMQNPRHLVRRRGQEARLRCSPMKGHSHVYWYRQLPEEGLKFMVYLQKENIIDESGMPKERFSAEFPKEGPSILRIQQVVRGDSAAYFCASSLRQENYGYTFGSGTRLTVV.

The chain couples TRBV30 to TRBJ2-1; TRBD2 might be the D (5 bases). The germline V and J ends were trimmed by 4 bases and 4 bases, with 17 bases remaining between them. Germline values: CDR1 GTSNPN, CDR2 SVGIG (reference sequence). This CDR3 has 15 amino acids. The CDR3 sequence is CAWNARRELYNEQFF. The CDR3 DNA sequence: TGTGCCTGGAATGCCCGCCGGGAACTTTACAATGAGCAGTTCTTC. Full variable domain (rest looked up from reference TRBV30 and TRBJ2-1): SQTIHQWPATLVQPVGSPLSLECTVEGTSNPNLYWYRQAAGRGLQLLFYSVGIGQISSEVPQNLSASRPQDRQFILSSKKLLLSDSGFYLCAWNARRELYNEQFFGPGTRLTVL.

Only a few counts were recorded for this clone. The V and J genes are TRBV27 and TRBJ1-2; maybe TRBD1 (5 bases). V was pared by 6 bases and J by 6 bases, with 11 bases between. Per the germline V gene, CDR1 is MNHEY and CDR2 is SMNVEV (reference sequence). This CDR3 is built from 12 residues. Here the CDR3 DNA reads TGTGCCAGCAGGAGTTGGGGGAATGGCTACACCTTC. This gives the protein CASRSWGNGYTF.

The sample holds a few counts of this clone. V is TRBV29-1 and J is TRBJ2-6; D may be TRBD1 (6 bases). V shed 7 bases and J shed 0 bases, with 10 bases lying between them. Germline lookup yields CDR1 SQVTM and CDR2 ANQGSEA. The CDR3 has 14 residues. The CDR3 DNA reads TGCAGCGCCCTGGACAGCTCTGGGGCCAACGTCCTGACTTTC. Its protein is CSALDSSGANVLTF.

Sample share makes this clone medium-sized. The chain couples TRBV14 to TRBJ2-1, with 11 bases identical to TRBD2. Per germline, CDR1 SGHDN and CDR2 FVKESK. The CDR3 loop spans 19 amino acids. V lost 4 bases to trimming and J lost 0 bases; unmatched junction nucleotides: 11. The CDR3 is CASSPDPSGGPYSYNEQFF. The CDR3 DNA sequence: TGTGCCAGCAGCCCCGACCCTAGCGGGGGGCCCTACTCCTACAATGAGCAGTTCTTC.

The genes are TRBV7-8 and TRBJ1-1; D is unresolved. V was trimmed by 0 bases and J by 1 base, leaving 3 bases between them. The germline V gene has CDR1 SGHVS and CDR2 FQNEAQ. The CDR3 loop spans 13 amino acids. The CDR3 DNA reads TGTGCCAGCAGCTTAGCGGCGAACACTGAAGCTTTCTTT. Amino acids: CASSLAANTEAFF. Full variable domain (rest looked up from reference TRBV7-8 and TRBJ1-1): GAGVSQSPRYKVAKRGQDVALRCDPISGHVSLFWYQQALGQGPEFLTYFQNEAQLDKSGLPSDRFFAERPEGSVSTLKIQRTQQEDSAVYLCASSLAANTEAFFGQGTRLTVV.

The chain couples TRBV9 to TRBJ2-5; 10 bases agree with TRBD2. Per germline, CDR1 SGDLS and CDR2 YYNGEE. This CDR3 contains 15 residues. The J segment lost 0 bases and the V segment lost 4 bases, leaving 3 bases of the junction unmatched. CDR3: CASSPGTSDQETQYF. In DNA, the CDR3 is TGTGCCAGCAGCCCCGGGACTAGCGACCAAGAGACCCAGTACTTC.

In this sample, this clone turned up once. The chain carries TRBV27 and TRBJ2-7; D might be TRBD2 (5 bases). V lost 5 bases, J lost 4 bases, and 9 bases lay in between. CDR1 is MNHEY, CDR2 SMNVEV, per germline (reference sequence). The CDR3 extends over 12 amino acids. The CDR3 coding sequence is TGTGCCAGCAGTCCTAGCCCATACGAGCAGTACTTC. Encoded protein: CASSPSPYEQYF.

CDR3 in amino acids: CASSLVPGNLNQPQHF. In DNA, the CDR3 is TGCGCCAGCAGCTTGGTCCCAGGGAACCTCAATCAGCCCCAGCATTTT. The rearrangement links TRBV5-1 to TRBJ1-5, with D possibly being TRBD1 (5 bases). Germline CDR1 is SGHRS and CDR2 is YFSETQ. The CDR3 sequence is 16 residues long. V was shortened by 0 bases and J by 3 bases, with 13 bases between the two germline ends.

The chain has TRBV4-3 and TRBJ1-2, with a weak D call TRBD1 (5 bases). This CDR3 is built from 15 residues. CDR1 is LGHNA, CDR2 YSLEER, per germline. V was trimmed by 0 bases and J by 7 bases, leaving 15 bases between them. Here the CDR3 DNA reads TGCGCCAGCAGCCAAGATGATGAAGGGGCCGGTGGCTACACCTTC. As protein: CASSQDDEGAGGYTF.

This clone was detected once. The V call is TRBV7-9, the J call TRBJ1-6; D uncertain. CDR3 size: 12 residues. V dropped 1 base and J dropped 7 bases, with 2 bases sitting between them. Germline V CDR1 and CDR2: SEHNR, FQNEAQ (reference sequence). CDR3 sequence: CASSLGNSPLHF. In DNA, the CDR3 is TGTGCCAGCAGCTTAGGCAATTCACCCCTCCACTTT.

By share, this clone ranks as medium-sized. The rearrangement links TRBV27 to TRBJ1-1; D may be TRBD1 (6 bases). The germline V gene has CDR1 MNHEY and CDR2 SMNVEV (reference sequence). V dropped 8 bases and J dropped 4 bases, with 11 bases sitting between them. The CDR3 runs 12 residues. The CDR3 reads CASGRGGTEAFF. Written as DNA, the CDR3 is TGTGCCAGCGGACGAGGGGGCACTGAAGCTTTCTTT.

V usage is TRBV4-3 and J usage is TRBJ1-4; D gene uncertain. The germline gives CDR1 LGHNA, CDR2 YSLEER. This CDR3 is 16 amino acids long. The V end was cut by 0 bases, the J end by 0 bases, with 8 bases between. CDR3 DNA sequence: TGCGCCAGCAGCCAAGATTCTTCCCCAACTAATGAAAAACTGTTTTTT. Amino acid sequence: CASSQDSSPTNEKLFF.